This TCR beta chain was obtained from a study of blood T cell repertoires in COVID-19. Trimming stripped 5 bases from V and 0 bases from J, with 11 bases between. The CDR3 is made up of 14 amino acids. CDR1 and CDR2 (germline): SGHKS, YYEKEE (reference sequence). Original data processing: Amplification from reference gene primers served as the basis for estimated nucleated cell counts. TCRdb keeps only in-frame clones here, not all; method: immunoSEQ multiplex PCR. The V and J calls and the clone size are those of that table, but D and trimming were determined from the DNA. This table holds more than 200,000 clones, 88% found once.

This receptor was obtained from a man in his 70s with acute or convalescent COVID-19. The J gene is TRBJ1-1, the V gene TRBV5-5; possibly TRBD1 for D (6 bases). The sequencing sample was made of peripheral blood. In DNA form, the CDR3 reads TGTGCCAGCAGGCGGACAGAGATGAACACTGAAGCTTTCTTT. Its protein is CASRRTEMNTEAFF.